The clone carrying this T cell receptor (beta chain) was seen only once. Under the authors' procedure: Reference gene primers were amplified, and this amplification served to estimate nucleated cell counts. Libraries were prepared by immunoSEQ multiplex PCR; TCRdb keeps only in-frame clonotypes and omits some of them. From that table come the V and J calls and clone size; the DNA was used to work out D and trimming. This sample carries 110,000 to 150,000 clones, around nine tenths of them seen once, and the ten largest clones take under 7%. The data derive from a study of blood T cell repertoires in COVID-19. The CDR3 extends over 16 amino acids. From germline, CDR1 is SGHRS and CDR2 YFSETQ. Trimming cost V 6 bases and J 8 bases; bases outside gene matches: 12.

This sequence originates from a human donor in a cohort sampled during active COVID-19. The chain joins TRBV5-1 to TRBJ1-4; 11 bases are shared with TRBD1. The sample was peripheral blood. DNA for the CDR3: TGCGCCAGCAAGGGGGAAACCGGGACAGGGGGAGAAAAACTGTTTTTT. This gives the protein CASKGETGTGGEKLFF.